This T cell receptor (beta chain) was sequenced for a study of beta chain features in type 1 diabetes. Sequenced material consisted of expressed TCRB transcripts (all of the isolated RNA was reverse transcribed). Using immunoSEQ multiplex PCR, the repertoire was profiled, and TCRdb retains in-frame clones only, with some absent. Among 130,000 or so clones listed, roughly 9.7% were seen once. From germline, CDR1 is SNHLY and CDR2 FYNNEI. This CDR3 has 13 residues. The ends were cut back, 4 bases at V and 4 bases at J, with 10 bases in the middle. A CD45RO/CCR7/CD25/CD127/CD95/CD27 panel sorted naive, central memory, regulatory and stem cell-like memory CD4+ cells.

The source is a woman between 35 and 50 years old in good health. The V call is TRBV2, the J call TRBJ1-2; D not certain. The sequencing input was central memory CD4+ T cells from blood. CDR3 sequence: CASSAGEIYGYTF. CDR3 nucleotide sequence: TGTGCCAGCAGTGCCGGGGAGATCTATGGCTACACCTTC.